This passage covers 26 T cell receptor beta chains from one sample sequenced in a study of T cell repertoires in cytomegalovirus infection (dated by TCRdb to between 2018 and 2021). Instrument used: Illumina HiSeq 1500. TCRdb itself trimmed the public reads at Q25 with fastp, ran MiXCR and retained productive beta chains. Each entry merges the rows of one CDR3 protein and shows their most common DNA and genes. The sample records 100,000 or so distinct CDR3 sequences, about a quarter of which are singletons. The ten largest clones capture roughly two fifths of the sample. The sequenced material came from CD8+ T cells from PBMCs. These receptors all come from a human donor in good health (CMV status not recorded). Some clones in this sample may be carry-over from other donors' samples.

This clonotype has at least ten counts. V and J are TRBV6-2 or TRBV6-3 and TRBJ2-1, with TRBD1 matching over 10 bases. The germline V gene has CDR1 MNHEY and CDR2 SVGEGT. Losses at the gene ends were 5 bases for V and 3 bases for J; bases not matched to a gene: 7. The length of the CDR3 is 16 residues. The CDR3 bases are TGTGCCAGCAGTCCGAGACAGGGGGCGAACTACAATGAGCAGTTCTTC. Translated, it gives CASSPRQGANYNEQFF.

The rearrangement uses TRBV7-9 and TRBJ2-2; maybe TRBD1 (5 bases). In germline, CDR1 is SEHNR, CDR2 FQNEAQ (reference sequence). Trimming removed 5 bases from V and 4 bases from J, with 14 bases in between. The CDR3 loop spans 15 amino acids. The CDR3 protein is CASSTRQGVTGELFF. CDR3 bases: TGTGCCAGCAGCACACGGCAGGGTGTCACCGGGGAGCTGTTTTTT.

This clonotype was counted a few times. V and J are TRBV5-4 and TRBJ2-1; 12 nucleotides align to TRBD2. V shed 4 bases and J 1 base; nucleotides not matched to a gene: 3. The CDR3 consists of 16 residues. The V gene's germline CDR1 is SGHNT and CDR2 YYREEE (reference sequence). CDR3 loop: CASSLAGGRSYNEQFF. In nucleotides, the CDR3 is TGTGCCAGCAGCCTAGCGGGGGGGCGGTCCTACAATGAGCAGTTCTTC.

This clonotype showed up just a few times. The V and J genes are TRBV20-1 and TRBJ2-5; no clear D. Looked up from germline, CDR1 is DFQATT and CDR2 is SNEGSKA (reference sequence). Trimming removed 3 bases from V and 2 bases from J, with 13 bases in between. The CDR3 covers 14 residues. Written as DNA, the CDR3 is TGCAGTGCTAGCCCTCTGGAGCGACAAGAGACCCAGTACTTC. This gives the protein CSASPLERQETQYF.

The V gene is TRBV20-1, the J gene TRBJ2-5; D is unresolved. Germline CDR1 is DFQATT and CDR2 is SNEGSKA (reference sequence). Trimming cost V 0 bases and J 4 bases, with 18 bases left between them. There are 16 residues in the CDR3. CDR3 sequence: CSARDFNSRRTETQYF. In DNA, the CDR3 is TGCAGTGCTAGAGATTTTAACTCCCGGCGGACAGAGACCCAGTACTTC.

The CDR3 protein is CAISDPIGLAGGNTGELFF. CDR3 nucleotide sequence: TGTGCCATCAGCGACCCAATTGGACTAGCGGGAGGGAACACCGGGGAGCTGTTTTTT. The chain recombines TRBV10-3 with TRBJ2-2, with 14 bases aligning to TRBD2. The CDR3 spans 19 residues. The junction had 10 bases not matched to a gene; V was cut back by 6 bases and J by 1 base. Per the germline V gene, CDR1 is ENHRY and CDR2 is SYGVKD.

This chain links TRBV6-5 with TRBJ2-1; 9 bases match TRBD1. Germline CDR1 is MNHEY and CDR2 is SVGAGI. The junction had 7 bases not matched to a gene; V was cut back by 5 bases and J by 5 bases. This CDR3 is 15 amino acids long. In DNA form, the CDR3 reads TGTGCCAGCAGTCCTATCGGGACAGGGAACAATGAGCAGTTCTTC. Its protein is CASSPIGTGNNEQFF.

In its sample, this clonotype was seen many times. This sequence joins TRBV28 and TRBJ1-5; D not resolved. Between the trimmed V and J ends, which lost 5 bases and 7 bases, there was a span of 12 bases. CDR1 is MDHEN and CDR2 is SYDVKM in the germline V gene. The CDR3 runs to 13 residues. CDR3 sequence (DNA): TGTGCCAGCAGTACTAAAGCCACACAGCCCCAGCATTTT. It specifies CASSTKATQPQHF.

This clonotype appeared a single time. The CDR3 loop is CASSLGGREQFF. As DNA, the CDR3 is TGTGCCAGCAGCCTGGGGGGCCGTGAGCAGTTCTTC. This sequence joins TRBV7-9 and TRBJ2-1; D may match TRBD1 or TRBD2 (6 bases each). V was pared by 5 bases and J by 9 bases, with 11 bases between. The germline gives CDR1 SEHNR, CDR2 FQNEAQ (reference sequence). The CDR3 is made up of 12 amino acids.

As DNA, the CDR3 is TGTGCCAGCAGTTGGACAGGGGGGGGCACCGGGGAGCTGTTTTTT. This gives the protein CASSWTGGGTGELFF. The chain is built from TRBV27 and TRBJ2-2; TRBD1 matches 10 bases. This CDR3 region has 15 residues. Trimming cost V 4 bases and J 4 bases; bases outside gene matches: 3. Germline V gene lookup returns CDR1 MNHEY and CDR2 SMNVEV (reference sequence).

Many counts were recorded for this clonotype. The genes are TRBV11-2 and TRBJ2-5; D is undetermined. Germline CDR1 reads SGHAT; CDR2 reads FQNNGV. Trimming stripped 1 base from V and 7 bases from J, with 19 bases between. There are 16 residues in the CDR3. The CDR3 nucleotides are TGTGCCAGCAGCTTAGGAAGTTTCGGGCGGAGCTCGACCCAGTACTTC. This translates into CASSLGSFGRSSTQYF.

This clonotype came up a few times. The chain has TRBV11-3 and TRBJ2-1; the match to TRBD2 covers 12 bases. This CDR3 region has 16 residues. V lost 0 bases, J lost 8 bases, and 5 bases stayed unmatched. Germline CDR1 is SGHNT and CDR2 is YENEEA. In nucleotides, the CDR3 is TGTGCCAGCAGCTTAGATCTAGCGGGAGGGCTGGATGAGCAGTTCTTC. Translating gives CASSLDLAGGLDEQFF. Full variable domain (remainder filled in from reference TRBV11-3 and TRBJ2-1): EAGVVQSPRYKIIEKKQPVAFWCNPISGHNTLYWYLQNLGQGPELLIRYENEEAVDDSQLPKDRFSAERLKGVDSTLKIQPAELGDSAVYLCASSLDLAGGLDEQFFGPGTRLTVL.

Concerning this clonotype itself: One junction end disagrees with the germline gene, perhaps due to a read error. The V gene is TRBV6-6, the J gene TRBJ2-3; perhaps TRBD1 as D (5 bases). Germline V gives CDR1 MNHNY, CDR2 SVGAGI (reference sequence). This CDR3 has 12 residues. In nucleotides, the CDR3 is TGTGCCCTCAATCGGGCGACAGATACACAGTATTTT. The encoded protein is CALNRATDTQYF.

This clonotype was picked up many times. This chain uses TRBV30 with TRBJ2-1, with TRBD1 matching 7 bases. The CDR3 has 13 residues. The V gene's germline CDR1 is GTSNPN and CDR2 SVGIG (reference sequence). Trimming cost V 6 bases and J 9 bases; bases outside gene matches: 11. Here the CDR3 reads CACATGTWSEQFF. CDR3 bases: TGTGCCTGTGCGACAGGGACCTGGAGTGAGCAGTTCTTC.

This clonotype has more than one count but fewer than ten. The CDR3 DNA reads as TGTGCCAGCAGCCCAGGACTAGCGGGGGGCCCCGGGGAGCAGTTCTTC. This translates into CASSPGLAGGPGEQFF. The rearrangement links TRBV7-6 to TRBJ2-1; TRBD2 agrees at 14 bases. V dropped 5 bases and J dropped 10; count of bases not matched to a gene: 10. This CDR3 is built from 16 residues. Germline assignment: CDR1 SGHVS and CDR2 FNYEAQ.

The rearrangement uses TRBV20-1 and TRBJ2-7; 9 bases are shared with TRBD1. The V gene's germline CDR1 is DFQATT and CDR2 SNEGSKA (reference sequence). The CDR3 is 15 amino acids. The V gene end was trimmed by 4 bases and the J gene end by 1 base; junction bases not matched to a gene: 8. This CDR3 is CSATTGGPRSYEQYF. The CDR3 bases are TGCAGTGCTACCACAGGGGGCCCAAGGTCCTACGAGCAGTACTTC.

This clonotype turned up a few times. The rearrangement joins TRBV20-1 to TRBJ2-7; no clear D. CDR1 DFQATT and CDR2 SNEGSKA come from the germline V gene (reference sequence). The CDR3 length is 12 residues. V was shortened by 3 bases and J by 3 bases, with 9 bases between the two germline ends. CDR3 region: CSASGRDYEQYF. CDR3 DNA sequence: TGCAGTGCTAGTGGTCGAGACTACGAGCAGTACTTC.

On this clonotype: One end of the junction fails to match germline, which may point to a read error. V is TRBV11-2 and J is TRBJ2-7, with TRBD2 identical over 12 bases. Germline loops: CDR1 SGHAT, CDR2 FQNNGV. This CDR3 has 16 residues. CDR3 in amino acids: CANSTRLAGEHYEQYF. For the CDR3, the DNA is TGTGCCAACAGCACGCGACTAGCGGGAGAACACTACGAGCAGTACTTC.

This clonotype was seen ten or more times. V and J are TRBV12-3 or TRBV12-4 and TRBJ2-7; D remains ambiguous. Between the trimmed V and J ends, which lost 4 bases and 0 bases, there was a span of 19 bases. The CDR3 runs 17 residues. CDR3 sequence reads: CASSSWTGPNPSYEQYF. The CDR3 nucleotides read TGTGCCAGCAGTTCCTGGACGGGTCCTAACCCCTCCTACGAGCAGTACTTC.

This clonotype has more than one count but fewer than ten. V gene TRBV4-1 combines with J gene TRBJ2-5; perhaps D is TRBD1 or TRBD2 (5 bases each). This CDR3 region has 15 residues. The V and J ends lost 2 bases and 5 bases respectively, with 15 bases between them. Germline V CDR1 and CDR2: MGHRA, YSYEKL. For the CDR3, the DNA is TGCGCCAGCAGCCAATCCAACAGGAGGTCGGAGACCCAGTACTTC. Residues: CASSQSNRRSETQYF.

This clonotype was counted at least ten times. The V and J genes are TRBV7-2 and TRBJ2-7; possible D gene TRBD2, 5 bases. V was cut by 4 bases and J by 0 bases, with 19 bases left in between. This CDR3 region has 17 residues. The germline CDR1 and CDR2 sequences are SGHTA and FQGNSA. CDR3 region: CASSYPGKDSLSYEQYF. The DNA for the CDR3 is TGTGCCAGCAGCTACCCCGGGAAAGACTCCCTCTCCTACGAGCAGTACTTC.

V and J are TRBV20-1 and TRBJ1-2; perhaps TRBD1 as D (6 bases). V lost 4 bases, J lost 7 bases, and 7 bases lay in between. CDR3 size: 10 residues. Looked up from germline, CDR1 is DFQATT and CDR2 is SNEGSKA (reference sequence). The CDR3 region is CSAIRGGYTF. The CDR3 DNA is TGCAGTGCTATCAGGGGTGGCTACACCTTC.

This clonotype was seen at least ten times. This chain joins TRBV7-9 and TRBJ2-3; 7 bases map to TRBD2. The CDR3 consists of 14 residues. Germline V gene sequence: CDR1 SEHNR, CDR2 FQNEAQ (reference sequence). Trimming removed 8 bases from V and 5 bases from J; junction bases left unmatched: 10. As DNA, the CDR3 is TGTGCCAGCGAGCGGGACTATGGGGTAGATACGCAGTATTTT. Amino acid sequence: CASERDYGVDTQYF.

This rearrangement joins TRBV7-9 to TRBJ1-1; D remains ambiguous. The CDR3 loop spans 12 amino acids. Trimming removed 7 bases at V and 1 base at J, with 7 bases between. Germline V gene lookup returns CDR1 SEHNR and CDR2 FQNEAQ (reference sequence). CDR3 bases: TGTGCCAGCACACCGGGGAACACTGAAGCTTTCTTT. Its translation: CASTPGNTEAFF.

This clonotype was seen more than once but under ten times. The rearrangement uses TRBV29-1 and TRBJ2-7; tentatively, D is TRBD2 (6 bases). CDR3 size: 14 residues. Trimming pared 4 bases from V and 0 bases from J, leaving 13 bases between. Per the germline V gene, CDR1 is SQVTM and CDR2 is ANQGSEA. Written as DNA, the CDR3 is TGCAGCGTTGTGGGGGGATTCAGCTCCTACGAGCAGTACTTC. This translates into CSVVGGFSSYEQYF.

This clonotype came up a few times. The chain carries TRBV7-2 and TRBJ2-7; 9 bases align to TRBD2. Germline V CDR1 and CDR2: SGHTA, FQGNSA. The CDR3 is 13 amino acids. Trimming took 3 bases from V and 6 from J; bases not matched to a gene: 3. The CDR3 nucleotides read TGTGCCAGCAGCTTGGGACTAGCCACCGAGCAGTACTTC. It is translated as CASSLGLATEQYF.